The clone carrying this T cell receptor (beta chain) has only a few counts. As yet, its antigen is unknown. V was trimmed by 0 bases and J by 3 bases, leaving 8 bases between them. This CDR3 contains 13 residues. CDR1 and CDR2 from the germline V gene are GTSNPN and SVGIG (reference sequence). The PCR was carried out with 60 Vbeta primers and 13 Jbeta primers. Original processing methods: There were 80 million to 95 million unique TCR beta chains by a later count, and about 12 million of them were shared. Sequenced by immunoSEQ multiplex PCR; TCRdb stores in-frame clones only, minus some. D and trimming come from the DNA, and the V and J calls and clone size come from that table. Counted here are 150,000 to 200,000 clones, about 70% occurring once; the ten biggest clones make up 8% to 13%. This specimen comes from a study of cytomegalovirus exposure and HLA in healthy donors. Findings and limits, study-wide: Rarity characterized most TCR sequences, yet some public TCRs appeared in many donors. TCR beta chains numbering 164 were designated cytomegalovirus-associated. Reports indicate that TCR beta sequences accurately predicted the HLA-A and HLA-B alleles of most subjects.

The rearrangement joins TRBV30 to TRBJ1-1; D uncertain. Source material: PBMCs. This receptor was taken from a man younger than 40 in good health and CMV-seropositive. The CDR3 DNA follows: TGTGCCTGGAGTGTTAACCAGTACACTGAAGCTTTCTTT. This encodes CAWSVNQYTEAFF.